These 28 T cell receptor beta chains came from one sample sequenced in a study of neurological immune-mediated disorders. One entry per CDR3 protein results from TCRdb running MiXCR on the 5' RACE reads. Of about 59,000 distinct CDR3 sequences in the sample, under 30% are singletons; the top ten hold less than 6%. Specified time point: technical triplicate 2. The sample comprised PBMCs. The receptors originated from a man in his fifties or sixties with HTLV-1-associated myelopathy (HAM/TSP).

In its sample, this clonotype was seen many times. The chain combines TRBV5-1 with TRBJ2-1; a possible D gene is TRBD2 (6 bases). The V end was cut by 0 bases, the J end by 7 bases, with 11 bases between. Germline CDR1 reads SGHRS; CDR2 reads YFSETQ. This CDR3 is built from 14 residues. The CDR3 DNA sequence: TGCGCCAGCAGCTTGGAGGTAGGGAGGAATGAGCAGTTCTTC. This codes for CASSLEVGRNEQFF.

In this sample, this clonotype turned up many times. V and J are TRBV4-1 and TRBJ2-2, with D uncertain. V lost 7 bases and J lost 2, with 14 bases in between. The germline CDR1 and CDR2 sequences are MGHRA and YSYEKL. This CDR3 region has 15 residues. CDR3 region: CASNPSQANTGELFF. CDR3 DNA: TGCGCCAGCAACCCTTCCCAGGCAAACACCGGGGAGCTGTTTTTT.

The chain has TRBV15 and TRBJ2-5; a weak D match, TRBD1 (6 bases). The length of the CDR3 is 14 residues. Per the germline V gene, CDR1 is LNHNV and CDR2 is YYDKDF (reference sequence). V was clipped by 0 bases and J by 1 base, with 6 bases between them. CDR3 nucleotide sequence: TGTGCCACCAGCAGAGACAGGGGCCAAGAGACCCAGTACTTC. Translating it yields CATSRDRGQETQYF.

V and J are TRBV5-1 and TRBJ1-2; D is uncertain. V was cut by 5 bases and J by 8 bases, with 16 bases left in between. The CDR3 contains 13 residues. Germline lookup yields CDR1 SGHRS and CDR2 YFSETQ. CDR3 DNA sequence: TGCGCCAGCAGGGACGGACCTCAGAGGGGCTACACCTTC. Encoded protein: CASRDGPQRGYTF.

This clonotype was recorded many times. This rearrangement joins TRBV5-1 to TRBJ2-5, with TRBD1 matching 7 bases. The CDR3 has 15 residues. The germline gives CDR1 SGHRS, CDR2 YFSETQ. Unmatched junction bases numbered 8, after V lost 2 bases and J lost 4 bases. Here the CDR3 DNA reads TGCGCCAGCAGCTTTGGACAGGCAACACGAGAGACCCAGTACTTC. Translated, it gives CASSFGQATRETQYF.

This clonotype appeared a few times. The chain combines TRBV5-6 with TRBJ2-2; possible D gene TRBD2, 7 bases. The V end was cut by 2 bases, the J end by 5 bases, with 16 bases between. Germline assignment: CDR1 SGHDT and CDR2 YYEEEE. CDR3 length equals 16 residues. The DNA for the CDR3 is TGTGCCAGCAGCTTCCCCCCGGGGGGCGAAACCGGGGAGCTGTTTTTT. Encoded protein: CASSFPPGGETGELFF.

The J gene is TRBJ2-1, the V gene TRBV6-2 or TRBV6-3; D tentatively reads TRBD1 or TRBD2 (5 bases each). V dropped 7 bases and J dropped 6 bases, with 13 bases sitting between them. CDR1 is MNHEY and CDR2 is SVGEGT in the germline V gene. This CDR3 has 13 residues. CDR3 in amino acids: CASTDGAVNEQFF. CDR3 coding DNA: TGTGCCAGCACCGACGGGGCGGTCAATGAGCAGTTCTTC.

This clonotype was found many times. The CDR3: CASSLLGEGTEAFF. Written as DNA, the CDR3 is TGTGCCAGCAGTTTATTGGGGGAGGGCACTGAAGCTTTCTTT. The V and J genes are TRBV12-3 or TRBV12-4 and TRBJ1-1; D perhaps matches TRBD1 (5 bases). V dropped 2 bases and J dropped 4 bases, with 11 bases sitting between them. The CDR3 extends over 14 amino acids.

There are many counts of this clonotype. V gene TRBV6-1 combines with J gene TRBJ2-6; possible D gene TRBD2, 5 bases. The CDR3 spans 15 residues. V lost 7 bases and J lost 1, with 11 bases in between. The germline V gene has CDR1 MNHNS and CDR2 SASEGT. The CDR3 DNA reads as TGTGCCAGCACCCCGGGATGGTCTGGGGCCAACGTCCTGACTTTC. Protein product: CASTPGWSGANVLTF.

This clonotype was counted many times. The rearrangement uses TRBV7-9 and TRBJ1-3; D perhaps matches TRBD1 (6 bases). CDR1 and CDR2 (germline): SEHNR, FQNEAQ (reference sequence). Trimming left V 4 bases short and J 8 bases short, with 24 bases between. CDR3 length: 17 residues. The CDR3 DNA follows: TGTGCCAGCAGCTCACACTCATCGGGGGGCGCGGTGGACACCATATATTTT. The encoded protein is CASSSHSSGGAVDTIYF.

CDR3 coding DNA: TGTGCCAGCAGTTTACTCGGCGGAGGGGCCCGGCGTGAGGAGCAGTACTTC. It codes for CASSLLGGGARREEQYF. V usage is TRBV28 and J usage is TRBJ2-7; D perhaps matches TRBD2 (6 bases). V lost 2 bases to trimming and J lost 7 bases, with 24 bases between them. The CDR3 has 17 amino acids. Looked up from germline, CDR1 is MDHEN and CDR2 is SYDVKM.

This clonotype has a count of ten or more. This chain uses TRBV5-6 with TRBJ2-7; weak D call: TRBD1 (6 bases). The germline V gene has CDR1 SGHDT and CDR2 YYEEEE. Trimming cost V 4 bases and J 6 bases, with 11 bases left between them. This CDR3 region has 12 residues. This chain's CDR3 is CASSRDTTEQYF. In DNA form, the CDR3 reads TGTGCCAGCAGCCGGGACACGACCGAGCAGTACTTC.

At least ten counts were recorded for this clonotype. The chain uses TRBV9 and TRBJ2-7, with 10 positions matching TRBD1. The CDR3 has 14 amino acids. The J segment lost 4 bases and the V segment lost 4 bases, leaving 5 bases of the junction unmatched. Germline CDR1 SGDLS, CDR2 YYNGEE. CDR3 in amino acids: CASSKTGGIYEQYF. In nucleotides, the CDR3 is TGTGCCAGCAGCAAGACAGGGGGCATATACGAGCAGTACTTC.

The chain uses TRBV20-1 and TRBJ1-3; no firm D call. Germline lookup yields CDR1 DFQATT and CDR2 SNEGSKA (reference sequence). The V end lost 0 bases, the J end lost 3 bases, and 12 bases lay between the germline ends. There are 15 residues in the CDR3. The CDR3 spells CSAREGNVLGNTIYF. The DNA for the CDR3 is TGCAGTGCTAGAGAGGGAAATGTACTTGGAAACACCATATATTTT.

This clonotype was observed many times. This chain joins TRBV9 and TRBJ2-3, with D maybe TRBD1 (6 bases). From germline, CDR1 is SGDLS and CDR2 YYNGEE. V was cut by 0 bases and J by 0 bases, with 11 bases left in between. This CDR3 spans 16 amino acids. CDR3 sequence: CASSVGGGTSTDTQYF. CDR3 DNA: TGTGCCAGCAGCGTAGGAGGGGGAACTAGCACAGATACGCAGTATTTT.

This clonotype was picked up one time. The chain carries TRBV5-5 and TRBJ2-7; no clear D. The CDR3 spans 14 residues. Trimming left V 3 bases short and J 5 bases short, with 15 bases between. Germline V lookup: CDR1 SGHKS, CDR2 YYEKEE (reference sequence). CDR3 DNA sequence: TGTGCCAGCAGCTCCCTCCTCTACAGCAACGAGCAGTACTTC. Translating it yields CASSSLLYSNEQYF.

Comments on this clonotype: A read error may produce the germline difference seen at one junction end. The rearrangement joins TRBV6-2 or TRBV6-3 to TRBJ2-3; D tentatively fits TRBD1 or TRBD2 (5 bases each). The CDR3 runs to 13 residues. Germline assignment: CDR1 MNHEY and CDR2 SVGEGT. CDR3 amino acids: CASSRRTGPIPFF. Written as DNA, the CDR3 is TGTGCCAGCAGTCGGCGTACGGGGCCCATCCCCTTTTTT.

This clonotype was detected many times. This chain joins TRBV4-1 and TRBJ2-2, with 8 bases lining up with TRBD1. The CDR3 sequence is 14 residues long. V dropped 5 bases and J dropped 7; count of bases not matched to a gene: 6. The V gene's germline CDR1 is MGHRA and CDR2 YSYEKL. The CDR3 DNA reads TGCGCCAGCAGCGTCCGACAGGGGATCGGGGAGCTGTTTTTT. It specifies CASSVRQGIGELFF.

This clonotype was seen ten or more times. V gene TRBV12-3 or TRBV12-4 combines with J gene TRBJ1-5; 7 bases match TRBD1. The CDR3 has 15 residues. V trimming: 0 bases; J trimming: 4 bases; junction bases outside the gene matches: 3. CDR3 sequence (DNA): TGTGCCAGCAGTTTAGCCTCGACAGGGAATCAGCCCCAGCATTTT. It is translated as CASSLASTGNQPQHF.

This rearrangement joins TRBV6-1 to TRBJ2-5; D unclear. The CDR3 is made up of 16 amino acids. From germline, CDR1 is MNHNS and CDR2 SASEGT. V shed 5 bases and J shed 0 bases, with 16 bases lying between them. The CDR3 here is CASSLLSAGHQETQYF. The DNA of the CDR3 is TGTGCCAGCAGTCTTCTCTCGGCCGGGCACCAAGAGACCCAGTACTTC.

This clonotype was counted many times. V is TRBV28 and J is TRBJ2-7; D is tentatively TRBD1 or TRBD2 (5 bases each). V was clipped by 5 bases and J by 1 base, with 18 bases between them. The CDR3 totals 16 residues. Germline-derived CDR1 and CDR2 are MDHEN and SYDVKM. CDR3 nucleotide sequence: TGTGCCAGCAGTCCCCCCCATGGGACGGATTCCTACGAGCAGTACTTC. This gives the protein CASSPPHGTDSYEQYF.

The chain links TRBV19 to TRBJ1-3; D is uncertain. This CDR3 contains 15 residues. Germline-derived CDR1 and CDR2 are LNHDA and SQIVND (reference sequence). Trimming removed 9 bases at V and 0 bases at J, with 15 bases between. In DNA form, the CDR3 reads TGTGCCAGCGCCGACTGGCCGAGCTCTGGAAACACCATATATTTT. Translated, it gives CASADWPSSGNTIYF. The full variable domain, with the rest looked up from reference TRBV19 and TRBJ1-3, is DGGITQSPKYLFRKEGQNVTLSCEQNLNHDAMYWYRQDPGQGLRLIYYSQIVNDFQKGDIAEGYSVSREKKESFPLTVTSAQKNPTAFYLCASADWPSSGNTIYFGEGSWLTVV.

This clonotype was seen at least ten times. CDR3: CASSQDRVADTQYF. The DNA of the CDR3 is TGTGCCAGCAGCCAGGACAGGGTAGCAGATACGCAGTATTTT. The rearrangement links TRBV14 to TRBJ2-3; 8 bases line up with TRBD1. CDR3 length: 14 residues. Germline values: CDR1 SGHDN, CDR2 FVKESK. V shed 3 bases and J 4 bases; nucleotides not matched to a gene: 3.

This clonotype appeared once. The CDR3 here is CASSYPAAALAGGLRSTDTQYF. The CDR3 DNA is TGTGCCAGCAGTTACCCTGCCGCGGCGTTAGCGGGAGGGTTGAGATCCACAGATACGCAGTATTTT. The chain combines TRBV6-6 with TRBJ2-3; 11 bases are shared with TRBD2. CDR3 length equals 22 residues. Per germline, CDR1 MNHNY and CDR2 SVGAGI (reference sequence). V lost 2 bases and J lost 2; bases outside the gene matches: 21.

This clonotype has ten or more counts. The chain employs TRBV24-1 and TRBJ1-1; D is ambiguous. V gave up 5 bases and J gave up 0 bases, with 6 bases separating them. The CDR3 is 13 amino acids. CDR1 is KGHDR and CDR2 is SFDVKD in the germline V gene. DNA for the CDR3: TGTGCCACCAGTGTCCCCATGAACACTGAAGCTTTCTTT. Protein: CATSVPMNTEAFF.

This clonotype appeared many times. The chain employs TRBV15 and TRBJ2-7; perhaps TRBD1 as D (6 bases). The V and J ends lost 0 bases and 6 bases respectively, with 18 bases between them. Germline loops: CDR1 LNHNV, CDR2 YYDKDF (reference sequence). This CDR3 is 16 amino acids long. CDR3 bases: TGTGCCACCAGCAGAGATCATAGGGGGATTTTACGCGAGCAGTACTTC. It encodes CATSRDHRGILREQYF.

This chain uses TRBV7-9 with TRBJ2-7; D not resolved. The CDR3 extends over 13 amino acids. The germline V and J ends were trimmed by 1 base and 5 bases, with 9 bases remaining between them. CDR1 and CDR2 (germline): SEHNR, FQNEAQ (reference sequence). CDR3 loop: CASSLEEGNEQYF. CDR3 sequence (DNA): TGTGCCAGCAGCTTAGAGGAAGGAAACGAGCAGTACTTC.

This clonotype was seen repeatedly, ten times or more. The V gene is TRBV6-5, the J gene TRBJ1-5; 9 nucleotides agree with TRBD1. The V gene's germline CDR1 is MNHEY and CDR2 SVGAGI. The J segment lost 3 bases and the V segment lost 6 bases, leaving 3 bases of the junction unmatched. The CDR3 is 14 residues long. Written as DNA, the CDR3 is TGTGCCAGCAGAAGGACAGGGGACAATCAGCCCCAGCATTTT. This encodes CASRRTGDNQPQHF.